One sample yielded the 23 T cell receptor beta chains listed below, sequenced in a study of early T cells in non-severe SARS-CoV-2 infection. TCRdb re-analysed the 5' RACE reads in MiXCR, keeping a single row per CDR3 protein. Found here are tens of thousands of distinct CDR3 sequences, around 12% of them singletons; the top ten hold 2.5%. Sequencing was performed on whole blood, taken at baseline. The receptors come from an adult who was a healthcare worker with PCR-confirmed SARS-CoV-2 infection or an uninfected control (not recorded which).

CDR3 amino acids: CASSDNGSNQPQHF. CDR3 DNA sequence: TGCGCCAGCAGTGATAACGGCAGCAATCAGCCCCAGCATTTT. This chain connects TRBV10-2 to TRBJ1-5; D unclear. The CDR3 sequence is 14 residues long. Trimming took 3 bases from V and 1 from J, leaving 7 bases between them. Germline lookup yields CDR1 WSHSY and CDR2 SAAADI.

J is TRBJ2-7 and V is TRBV18; the D gene could be TRBD1 or TRBD2 (6 bases each). Germline CDR1 reads KGHSH; CDR2 reads LQKENI. V lost 6 bases and J 3 bases, leaving 21 bases between the germline ends. The CDR3 is 16 amino acids. This CDR3 reads CASSSRGTGAIYEQYF. The CDR3 DNA reads TGTGCCAGCTCGTCCAGGGGTACGGGGGCTATCTACGAGCAGTACTTC. The full variable domain, in which reference TRBV18 and TRBJ2-7 provide the parts outside the CDR3, is NAGVMQNPRHLVRRRGQEARLRCSPMKGHSHVYWYRQLPEEGLKFMVYLQKENIIDESGMPKERFSAEFPKEGPSILRIQQVVRGDSAAYFCASSSRGTGAIYEQYFGPGTRLTVT.

The genes are TRBV28 and TRBJ1-2; D is ambiguous. The CDR3 extends over 12 amino acids. Germline lookup yields CDR1 MDHEN and CDR2 SYDVKM. V was trimmed by 1 base and J by 8 bases, leaving 8 bases between them. CDR3 amino acids: CASSLSLGGYTF. The CDR3 bases are TGTGCCAGCAGTTTATCACTAGGGGGCTACACCTTC.

This clonotype came up many times. J is TRBJ2-7 and V is TRBV20-1; D is possibly TRBD1 (6 bases). Per germline, CDR1 DFQATT and CDR2 SNEGSKA (reference sequence). CDR3 length: 14 amino acids. Trimming took 3 bases from V and 3 from J, leaving 15 bases between them. Written as DNA, the CDR3 is TGCAGTGCTAGGGCAGGGGACATTGGCTACGAGCAGTACTTC. As protein: CSARAGDIGYEQYF.

The chain couples TRBV29-1 to TRBJ1-4, with 9 positions matching TRBD1. The length of the CDR3 is 14 residues. V shed 6 bases and J 4 bases; nucleotides not matched to a gene: 6. CDR1 is SQVTM, CDR2 ANQGSEA, per germline. The CDR3, as DNA: TGCAGCGTCATTCCGGGACAGGGTAATGAAAAACTGTTTTTT. Protein product: CSVIPGQGNEKLFF.

This rearrangement joins TRBV28 to TRBJ2-3; no definite D call. V was pared by 6 bases and J by 6 bases, with 13 bases between. Germline V gene data show CDR1 as MDHEN and CDR2 as SYDVKM. The CDR3 sequence is 13 residues long. CDR3 DNA: TGTGCCAGCAGCAACCGTCCGGCGGATACGCAGTATTTT. Its translation: CASSNRPADTQYF.

This clonotype turned up a few times. The chain joins TRBV6-4 to TRBJ2-1, with a tentative D call TRBD1 (5 bases). V dropped 4 bases and J dropped 4 bases, with 11 bases sitting between them. The CDR3 is made up of 14 amino acids. The germline V gene has CDR1 MRHNA and CDR2 SNTAGT. The CDR3 nucleotides read TGTGCCAGCAGTGGGGCAGGGAATTACAATGAGCAGTTCTTC. Translation gives CASSGAGNYNEQFF.

The chain is built from TRBV4-3 and TRBJ2-4; D unclear. Trimming shortened V by 1 base and J by 0 bases, and 10 bases separated the two germline ends. The CDR3 length is 16 residues. From germline, CDR1 is LGHNA and CDR2 YSLEER. CDR3 loop: CASSQAPALAKNIQYF. The DNA of the CDR3 is TGCGCCAGCAGCCAAGCTCCCGCTTTAGCCAAAAACATTCAGTACTTC.

This clonotype turned up a few times. The V and J genes are TRBV27 and TRBJ2-2; 10 positions match TRBD2. The germline V gene has CDR1 MNHEY and CDR2 SMNVEV (reference sequence). V gave up 10 bases and J gave up 0 bases; unmatched junction bases: 2. The CDR3 runs to 14 residues. The CDR3 loop reads CATGLATNTGELFF. As DNA, the CDR3 is TGTGCCACGGGACTAGCGACGAACACCGGGGAGCTGTTTTTT.

This chain links TRBV28 with TRBJ2-7; D unresolved. Germline CDR1 is MDHEN and CDR2 is SYDVKM. The CDR3 consists of 13 residues. Trimming pared 2 bases from V and 4 bases from J, leaving 9 bases between. The CDR3 DNA reads TGTGCCAGCAGTTTAGACCAGAAGTACGAGCAGTACTTC. Translating it yields CASSLDQKYEQYF. The variable domain in full, completed from reference TRBV28 and TRBJ2-7, reads DVKVTQSSRYLVKRTGEKVFLECVQDMDHENMFWYRQDPGLGLRLIYFSYDVKMKEKGDIPEGYSVSREKKERFSLILESASTNQTSMYLCASSLDQKYEQYFGPGTRLTVT.

This rearrangement joins TRBV28 to TRBJ2-2, with no clear D. The CDR3 runs 13 residues. With 6 bases removed from V and 5 bases from J, the gap between germline ends came to 10 bases. CDR1 MDHEN and CDR2 SYDVKM come from the germline V gene. Here the CDR3 reads CASRLAITGELFF. CDR3 nucleotides: TGTGCCAGCAGACTTGCGATAACCGGGGAGCTGTTTTTT.

Ten or more counts support this clonotype. The chain links TRBV12-3 or TRBV12-4 to TRBJ1-1; D might be TRBD1 (5 bases). The CDR3 totals 15 residues. Deletions cut 3 bases from V and 7 bases from J, with 18 bases between. CDR3 residues: CASSFLGRGTGEAFF. The CDR3 DNA is TGTGCCAGCAGTTTCTTGGGACGGGGAACTGGTGAAGCTTTCTTT.

This clonotype was counted only a few times. This chain links TRBV10-2 with TRBJ2-7; 7 bases agree with TRBD1. After removal of 5 bases from V and 0 bases from J, the junction contained 16 bases not matched to a gene. Germline V gene sequence: CDR1 WSHSY, CDR2 SAAADI. The CDR3 runs 18 residues. CDR3 in DNA: TGCGCCAGCAGTCCGGGACAGCTAGTTTTTCCGAGCTCCTACGAGCAGTACTTC. This codes for CASSPGQLVFPSSYEQYF.

This clonotype was detected a few times. This chain uses TRBV6-1 with TRBJ1-2; D is undetermined. V was clipped by 2 bases and J by 4 bases, with 11 bases between them. Germline V gene lookup returns CDR1 MNHNS and CDR2 SASEGT. This CDR3 comprises 14 residues. The CDR3 nucleotides read TGTGCCAGCAGTGAAAGATACGCCCGCTATGGCTACACCTTC. Amino acid sequence: CASSERYARYGYTF.

The rearrangement links TRBV12-3 or TRBV12-4 to TRBJ2-7, with TRBD2 matching over 8 bases. The length of the CDR3 is 15 residues. V shed 5 bases and J 4 bases; nucleotides not matched to a gene: 10. CDR3 in DNA: TGTGCCAGCAGTGTCGGGAGGGGATCTGCGTACGAGCAGTACTTC. It codes for CASSVGRGSAYEQYF.

In its sample, this clonotype was seen a few times. The rearrangement uses TRBV12-3 or TRBV12-4 and TRBJ2-1, with 7 nucleotides matching TRBD1. This CDR3 is built from 15 residues. Trimming took 3 bases from V and 7 from J; bases not matched to a gene: 9. CDR3 residues: CASSFTGVQRNEQFF. The CDR3 region has the DNA TGTGCCAGCAGTTTTACAGGGGTGCAAAGGAATGAGCAGTTCTTC.

This clonotype was counted many times. The J gene is TRBJ2-7, the V gene TRBV2; D gene ambiguous. Germline-derived CDR1 and CDR2 are SNHLY and FYNNEI. The CDR3 consists of 11 residues. The V end was cut by 4 bases, the J end by 6 bases, with 7 bases between. CDR3 loop: CASSVASEQYF. CDR3 bases: TGTGCCAGCAGTGTCGCTTCCGAGCAGTACTTC.

There are many counts of this clonotype. The rearrangement uses TRBV4-3 and TRBJ2-1; D gene ambiguous. CDR1 is LGHNA, CDR2 YSLEER, per germline. The CDR3 has 14 amino acids. Trimming shortened V by 0 bases and J by 6 bases, and 9 bases separated the two germline ends. The CDR3 DNA is TGCGCCAGCAGCCAAGATAAGTCGGGCAATGAGCAGTTCTTC. Protein sequence: CASSQDKSGNEQFF.

The rearrangement uses TRBV5-1 and TRBJ1-3; TRBD1 is a possible D gene (6 bases). Germline lookup yields CDR1 SGHRS and CDR2 YFSETQ. CDR3 size: 17 residues. With 2 bases removed from V and 2 bases from J, the gap between germline ends came to 17 bases. CDR3 protein: CASSFSPNAGAGNTIYF. The CDR3 nucleotides are TGCGCCAGCAGCTTCTCGCCAAACGCAGGGGCTGGAAACACCATATATTTT.

The rearrangement joins TRBV28 to TRBJ2-3, with D possibly being TRBD1 or TRBD2 (5 bases each). With 6 bases removed from V and 2 bases from J, the gap between germline ends came to 21 bases. Germline CDR1 and CDR2: MDHEN and SYDVKM. The CDR3 runs 17 residues. As DNA, the CDR3 is TGTGCCAGCAGCCCGACCGGGACCGATTTTCTCACAGATACGCAGTATTTT. It translates to CASSPTGTDFLTDTQYF.

This clonotype turned up a few times. The rearrangement links TRBV6-2 or TRBV6-3 to TRBJ2-7, with a tentative D call TRBD1 (6 bases). Deletions cut 8 bases from V and 1 base from J, with 15 bases between. The CDR3 has 14 amino acids. Looked up from germline, CDR1 is MNHEY and CDR2 is SVGEGT. The CDR3 region is CASGKGGQSYEQYF. In nucleotides, the CDR3 is TGTGCCAGCGGGAAAGGTGGACAGTCCTACGAGCAGTACTTC.

The chain carries TRBV28 and TRBJ2-1, with 14 bases matching TRBD2. The germline V gene has CDR1 MDHEN and CDR2 SYDVKM. This CDR3 has 20 amino acids. Trimming at V came to 6 bases and at J to 5 bases, leaving 18 bases not matched to a gene. The CDR3 DNA reads TGTGCCAGCAGAGGTGGGGGGACTAGCGGGAGTAGACAATGGGACAATGAGCAGTTCTTC. Residues: CASRGGGTSGSRQWDNEQFF.

This clonotype was counted once. The DNA of the CDR3 is TGTGCCAGCAGCCCCGCAGGGGGCGGTCAGCCCCAGCATTTT. Translating gives CASSPAGGGQPQHF. This chain connects TRBV7-2 to TRBJ1-5; the match to TRBD1 covers 8 bases. Germline V lookup: CDR1 SGHTA, CDR2 FQGNSA. This CDR3 region has 14 residues. V lost 5 bases to trimming and J lost 6 bases; unmatched junction nucleotides: 6. Filled out from reference TRBV7-2 and TRBJ1-5, the complete variable domain reads GAGVSQSPSNKVTEKGKDVELRCDPISGHTALYWYRQSLGQGLEFLIYFQGNSAPDKSGLPSDRFSAERTGGSVSTLTIQRTQQEDSAVYLCASSPAGGGQPQHFGDGTRLSIL.